The 26 T cell receptor beta chains given below trace back to one sample, sequenced in a study of shared clonotypes between healthy human individuals. Data came from immunoSEQ multiplex PCR; TCRdb stores just in-frame clones and leaves some out. Found here are approximately 2.1 million clones, more than 85% of them singletons; the top ten hold under 0.45%. Sample: naive CD4+ T cells from PBMCs. The subset was: CD45RA+ positively selected. Receptors originate from a man younger than 30 in good health. Some clones in this sample may be carry-over from other donors' samples.

This chain joins TRBV27 and TRBJ2-7; 9 bases align to TRBD1. Losses at the gene ends were 5 bases for V and 2 bases for J; bases not matched to a gene: 7. The germline CDR1 and CDR2 sequences are MNHEY and SMNVEV (reference sequence). The length of the CDR3 is 15 residues. The CDR3 spells CASSHRGDRAYEQYF. The CDR3 bases are TGTGCCAGCAGTCACCGAGGGGACAGGGCCTACGAGCAGTACTTC.

Concerning this clone: This CDR3 is also generated by other DNA sequences in the sample. CDR3 amino acids: CASSPSSYNEQFF. DNA for the CDR3: TGTGCCAGCAGCCCCTCCTCCTACAATGAGCAGTTCTTC. The chain couples TRBV7-3 to TRBJ2-1; no reliable D call. Germline CDR1 is SGHTA and CDR2 is FQGTGA. V was shortened by 5 bases and J by 0 bases, with 5 bases between the two germline ends. The CDR3 loop spans 13 amino acids.

The chain links TRBV7-6 to TRBJ1-1, with D hard to call. This CDR3 is 13 amino acids long. V lost 5 bases, J lost 2 bases, and 9 bases lay in between. Germline V gene lookup returns CDR1 SGHVS and CDR2 FNYEAQ. CDR3 sequence reads: CASSAQINTEAFF. CDR3 nucleotide sequence: TGTGCCAGCAGCGCACAGATTAACACTGAAGCTTTCTTT.

This chain uses TRBV5-8 with TRBJ1-2, with D perhaps TRBD1 (5 bases). Germline V lookup: CDR1 SGHTS, CDR2 YDEGEE. CDR3 length: 15 amino acids. Trimming cost V 3 bases and J 5 bases, with 17 bases left between them. As DNA, the CDR3 is TGTGCCAGCAGCTCGACGGTAAAGACAGTATATGGCTACACCTTC. This translates into CASSSTVKTVYGYTF.

This sequence joins TRBV27 and TRBJ2-7, with 12 nucleotides matching TRBD2. The junction had 11 bases not matched to a gene; V was cut back by 2 bases and J by 6 bases. The CDR3 has 17 amino acids. Germline loops: CDR1 MNHEY, CDR2 SMNVEV (reference sequence). CDR3 amino acids: CASSLSGLAGPRGEQYF. DNA of the CDR3: TGTGCCAGCAGTTTAAGCGGACTAGCGGGACCTCGTGGCGAGCAGTACTTC.

The chain employs TRBV12-5 and TRBJ2-1; 8 nucleotides align to TRBD1. CDR3 length: 17 residues. The junction had 11 bases not matched to a gene; V was cut back by 0 bases and J by 7 bases. CDR1 is LGHNT, CDR2 FRNRAP, per germline. The CDR3 coding sequence is TGTGCTAGTGGTTTGGTGAATGACAGGGGATTTAAGAATGAGCAGTTCTTC. Translated: CASGLVNDRGFKNEQFF.

The genes are TRBV28 and TRBJ1-3, with D uncertain. CDR1 is MDHEN, CDR2 SYDVKM, per germline. The CDR3 covers 12 residues. The germline V and J ends were trimmed by 2 bases and 8 bases, with 7 bases remaining between them. The CDR3 loop is CASSLRRDTIYF. In nucleotides, the CDR3 is TGTGCCAGCAGTTTACGGCGGGACACCATATATTTT. Full variable domain (outside the CDR3, taken from reference TRBV28 and TRBJ1-3): DVKVTQSSRYLVKRTGEKVFLECVQDMDHENMFWYRQDPGLGLRLIYFSYDVKMKEKGDIPEGYSVSREKKERFSLILESASTNQTSMYLCASSLRRDTIYFGEGSWLTVV.

The rearrangement uses TRBV6-5 and TRBJ2-1; D unresolved. The V gene's germline CDR1 is MNHEY and CDR2 SVGAGI. V was pared by 6 bases and J by 9 bases, with 15 bases between. This CDR3 is 13 amino acids long. CDR3 sequence (DNA): TGTGCCAGCAGCTCCCCACGGTCGGCTGAGCAGTTCTTC. Protein: CASSSPRSAEQFF.

The chain uses TRBV18 and TRBJ2-7; D may match TRBD1 or TRBD2 (5 bases each). The CDR3 length is 14 residues. CDR1 and CDR2 (germline): KGHSH, LQKENI. With 4 bases removed from V and 4 bases from J, the gap between germline ends came to 14 bases. This CDR3 reads CASSRGALSYEQYF. In nucleotides, the CDR3 is TGTGCCAGCTCACGAGGGGCCCTTTCATACGAGCAGTACTTC.

The chain recombines TRBV7-2 with TRBJ1-2; the match to TRBD1 covers 10 bases. Trimming at V came to 4 bases and at J to 7 bases, leaving 9 bases not matched to a gene. CDR1 is SGHTA, CDR2 FQGNSA, per germline. The CDR3 runs 15 residues. The CDR3 here is CASSSGGTGASGYTF. The DNA for the CDR3 is TGTGCCAGCAGCTCCGGGGGGACAGGGGCTTCTGGCTACACCTTC.

This clone has just one count. The J gene is TRBJ2-2, the V gene TRBV5-8; perhaps D is TRBD1 or TRBD2 (5 bases each). The germline V gene encodes CDR1 SGHTS and CDR2 YDEGEE. The CDR3 is made up of 17 amino acids. The V end lost 3 bases, the J end lost 1 base, and 16 bases lay between the germline ends. The CDR3 reads CASSWFPGTENTGELFF. CDR3 nucleotides: TGTGCCAGCAGCTGGTTCCCCGGGACGGAGAACACCGGGGAGCTGTTTTTT. The complete variable domain, with remaining parts taken from reference TRBV5-8 and TRBJ2-2, reads EAGVTQSPTHLIKTRGQQATLRCSPISGHTSVYWYQQALGLGLQFLLWYDEGEERNRGNFPPRFSGRQFPNYSSELNVNALELEDSALYLCASSWFPGTENTGELFFGEGSRLTVL.

V gene TRBV5-6 combines with J gene TRBJ2-4, with 7 bases that match TRBD2. Germline V gene lookup returns CDR1 SGHDT and CDR2 YYEEEE. This CDR3 has 15 amino acids. Trimming cost V 4 bases and J 2 bases; bases outside gene matches: 6. The CDR3 coding sequence is TGTGCCAGCAGCCAAGCGGGGAGGTCCAAAAACATTCAGTACTTC. Translated, it gives CASSQAGRSKNIQYF.

This clone is a singleton in its sample. The chain employs TRBV28 and TRBJ1-5; no firm D call. V was cut by 10 bases and J by 3 bases, with 22 bases left in between. Germline loops: CDR1 MDHEN, CDR2 SYDVKM. CDR3 length: 16 amino acids. CDR3 sequence (DNA): TGTGCCATTTCTACACCATTCGGAGGGAACAATCAGCCCCAGCATTTT. Protein product: CAISTPFGGNNQPQHF.

V gene TRBV29-1 combines with J gene TRBJ1-2; weak D call: TRBD1 (5 bases). The CDR3 contains 12 residues. Trimming cost V 3 bases and J 7 bases, with 12 bases left between them. Germline lookup yields CDR1 SQVTM and CDR2 ANQGSEA. The DNA for the CDR3 is TGCAGCGTTGAGCACCGCAGGGTTGGCTACACCTTC. It codes for CSVEHRRVGYTF.

J is TRBJ2-7 and V is TRBV6-1; the match to TRBD2 covers 8 bases. The length of the CDR3 is 15 residues. The trim removed 6 bases at V and 6 bases at J, leaving 13 bases unmatched. Germline CDR1 and CDR2: MNHNS and SASEGT. CDR3 DNA sequence: TGTGCCAGCAGCCCGGAGGGGGGACTAGGCGCCGAGCAGTACTTC. It encodes CASSPEGGLGAEQYF.

The V gene is TRBV9, the J gene TRBJ2-5, with TRBD2 matching 10 bases. CDR3 length: 19 residues. V shed 2 bases, J shed 5 bases, and the junction held 18 bases outside the gene matches. From germline, CDR1 is SGDLS and CDR2 YYNGEE. The CDR3 loop is CASSVGSLLLAGALETQYF. The CDR3 DNA reads TGTGCCAGCAGCGTTGGTTCTTTGTTGCTAGCGGGAGCGCTGGAGACCCAGTACTTC. The complete variable domain, with remaining parts taken from reference TRBV9 and TRBJ2-5, reads DSGVTQTPKHLITATGQRVTLRCSPRSGDLSVYWYQQSLDQGLQFLIQYYNGEERAKGNILERFSAQQFPDLHSELNLSSLELGDSALYFCASSVGSLLLAGALETQYFGPGTRLLVL.

V gene TRBV7-8 combines with J gene TRBJ2-7, with a tentative D call TRBD2 (5 bases). Trimming left V 5 bases short and J 0 bases short, with 14 bases between. CDR3 size: 15 residues. The germline CDR1 and CDR2 sequences are SGHVS and FQNEAQ. The CDR3 region is CASSVAPGFSYEQYF. CDR3 bases: TGTGCCAGCAGCGTCGCCCCGGGATTCTCCTACGAGCAGTACTTC. Full variable domain (rest looked up from reference TRBV7-8 and TRBJ2-7): GAGVSQSPRYKVAKRGQDVALRCDPISGHVSLFWYQQALGQGPEFLTYFQNEAQLDKSGLPSDRFFAERPEGSVSTLKIQRTQQEDSAVYLCASSVAPGFSYEQYFGPGTRLTVT.

As DNA, the CDR3 is TGTGCTAGTGGCCTTGAACAGGGGGTGCAGTTCTTC. It yields the protein CASGLEQGVQFF. The V gene is TRBV12-5, the J gene TRBJ2-1; 8 bases line up with TRBD1. Trimming removed 6 bases from V and 12 bases from J; junction bases left unmatched: 7. This CDR3 region has 12 residues. Germline V CDR1 and CDR2: LGHNT, FRNRAP.

The rearrangement uses TRBV15 and TRBJ2-7; D is unclear. V dropped 5 bases and J dropped 0 bases, with 17 bases sitting between them. The germline V gene encodes CDR1 LNHNV and CDR2 YYDKDF (reference sequence). This CDR3 comprises 16 residues. The CDR3 loop reads CATSGMTPARSYEQYF. DNA of the CDR3: TGTGCCACCAGCGGAATGACACCTGCTCGCTCCTACGAGCAGTACTTC. Together with reference TRBV15 and TRBJ2-7, the CDR3 gives the full variable domain: DAMVIQNPRYQVTQFGKPVTLSCSQTLNHNVMYWYQQKSSQAPKLLFHYYDKDFNNEADTPDNFQSRRPNTSFCFLDIRSPGLGDTAMYLCATSGMTPARSYEQYFGPGTRLTVT.

This clone has only one observation. The chain employs TRBV19 and TRBJ2-2; 10 bases match TRBD2. Germline lookup yields CDR1 LNHDA and CDR2 SQIVND (reference sequence). The V and J ends lost 0 bases and 6 bases, in that order; junction bases with no gene match: 10. The CDR3 spans 18 residues. The CDR3 loop is CASSIDLSGRTNAGELFF. In DNA, the CDR3 is TGTGCCAGTAGTATAGATCTTAGCGGGAGGACTAACGCCGGGGAGCTGTTTTTT. The complete variable domain, with remaining parts taken from reference TRBV19 and TRBJ2-2, reads DGGITQSPKYLFRKEGQNVTLSCEQNLNHDAMYWYRQDPGQGLRLIYYSQIVNDFQKGDIAEGYSVSREKKESFPLTVTSAQKNPTAFYLCASSIDLSGRTNAGELFFGEGSRLTVL.

The rearrangement joins TRBV11-2 to TRBJ2-1; D gene unclear. Germline V gene data show CDR1 as SGHAT and CDR2 as FQNNGV. CDR3 size: 14 residues. The germline V and J ends were trimmed by 1 base and 5 bases, with 9 bases remaining between them. The CDR3 DNA sequence: TGTGCCAGCAGCTTAGTCGGCAGACACAATGAGCAGTTCTTC. Translated, it gives CASSLVGRHNEQFF.

As to this clone: One end of the junction is discordant with germline, which a read error may explain. The chain uses TRBV6-5 and TRBJ2-1, with a possible D match to TRBD1 (5 bases). Looked up from germline, CDR1 is MNHEY and CDR2 is SVGAGI. The CDR3 loop spans 13 amino acids. DNA for the CDR3: TGTGCCAGCAGACCAACAGGTCGGCAGGGAATCATCTTC. It translates to CASRPTGRQGIIF.

The chain combines TRBV28 with TRBJ2-1, with D maybe TRBD2 (6 bases). The germline gives CDR1 MDHEN, CDR2 SYDVKM. V was cut by 8 bases and J by 2 bases, with 10 bases left in between. The CDR3 sequence is 13 residues long. The CDR3 coding sequence is TGTGCCAGCTCGGGGGTTACCTACAATGAGCAGTTCTTC. Translated: CASSGVTYNEQFF.

The chain employs TRBV18 and TRBJ1-2; the match to TRBD1 covers 8 bases. The CDR3 is 15 amino acids. The V gene's germline CDR1 is KGHSH and CDR2 LQKENI. V lost 0 bases, J lost 4 bases, and 4 bases stayed unmatched. The CDR3 sequence is CASSPPGTGLYGYTF. In nucleotides, the CDR3 is TGTGCCAGCTCACCACCCGGGACAGGCCTCTATGGCTACACCTTC.

This clone was detected only a few times. The J gene is TRBJ2-4, the V gene TRBV28; D not resolved. This CDR3 is 9 amino acids long. Trimming shortened V by 1 base and J by 15 bases, and 4 bases separated the two germline ends. CDR1 is MDHEN and CDR2 is SYDVKM in the germline V gene. CDR3 amino acids: CASSLSGYF. CDR3 DNA: TGTGCCAGCAGTTTATCAGGGTACTTC.

The genes are TRBV5-1 and TRBJ2-5; possibly TRBD1 for D (6 bases). V lost 2 bases to trimming and J lost 1 base, with 12 bases between them. Looked up from germline, CDR1 is SGHRS and CDR2 is YFSETQ. This CDR3 is built from 15 residues. The DNA of the CDR3 is TGCGCCAGCAGCTTCTTAACAGGGATCCAAGAGACCCAGTACTTC. Its protein is CASSFLTGIQETQYF.